This T cell receptor (beta chain) was sequenced in a study of cytomegalovirus exposure and HLA in healthy donors. General study points: It has been reported that TCR beta sequences accurately predicted the HLA-A and HLA-B alleles of most subjects.

With regard to this clone: Its target is unknown.

The CDR3 runs to 14 residues. Germline V gene lookup returns CDR1 MNHNS and CDR2 SASEGT. With V trimmed by 6 bases and J by 6 bases, 0 bases remained unmatched. Vbeta (60) and Jbeta (13) primers were used in the PCR. Clones were read by immunoSEQ multiplex PCR, and TCRdb kept only the in-frame ones, dropping some. This table holds roughly 140,000 clones, approximately 83% found once. The chain employs TRBV6-1 and TRBJ2-1; 15 bases are shared with TRBD2. The sequence came from a man aged 40-50 years in good health and CMV-seropositive. The specimen sequenced was PBMCs. The CDR3 loop reads CASRGLAGGNEQFF. The DNA for the CDR3 is TGTGCCAGCAGGGGACTAGCGGGAGGCAATGAGCAGTTCTTC.